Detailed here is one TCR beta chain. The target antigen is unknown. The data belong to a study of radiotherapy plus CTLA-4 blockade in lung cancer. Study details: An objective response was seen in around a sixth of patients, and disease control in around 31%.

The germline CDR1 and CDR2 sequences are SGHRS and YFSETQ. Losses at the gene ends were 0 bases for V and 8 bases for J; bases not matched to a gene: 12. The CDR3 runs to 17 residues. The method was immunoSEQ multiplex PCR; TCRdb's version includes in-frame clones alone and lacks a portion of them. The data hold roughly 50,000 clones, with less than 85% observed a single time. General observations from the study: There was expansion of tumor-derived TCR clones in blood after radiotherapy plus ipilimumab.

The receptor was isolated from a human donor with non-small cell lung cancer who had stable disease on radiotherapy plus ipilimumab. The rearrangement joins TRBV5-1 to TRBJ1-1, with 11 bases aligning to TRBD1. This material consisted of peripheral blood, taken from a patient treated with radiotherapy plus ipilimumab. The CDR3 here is CASSLEGQGASGGEAFF. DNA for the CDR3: TGCGCCAGCAGCTTGGAAGGACAGGGGGCTTCGGGAGGGGAAGCTTTCTTT.